A single sample gave rise to the 7 T cell receptor beta chains below, sequenced in a study of T cell clonotyping in hematopoietic cell transplantation. Produced via immunoSEQ multiplex PCR; TCRdb's table is partial and in-frame only. Of fewer than 80,000 clones listed, roughly 93% are singletons. Source material: peripheral blood mononuclear cells. These receptors were collected from a man aged 50 to 59 in good health. Some clones in this sample may be carry-over from other donors' samples.

The chain has TRBV5-6 and TRBJ2-7; the D is unclear. The CDR3 totals 11 residues. V lost 2 bases and J lost 5, with 5 bases in between. CDR1 is SGHDT and CDR2 is YYEEEE in the germline V gene. The CDR3 loop is CASSFRDEQYF. In DNA, the CDR3 is TGTGCCAGCAGCTTCCGGGACGAGCAGTACTTC.

V usage is TRBV4-1 and J usage is TRBJ1-1; the match to TRBD1 covers 8 bases. The V and J ends lost 5 bases and 0 bases, in that order; junction bases with no gene match: 5. Germline V CDR1 and CDR2: MGHRA, YSYEKL. There are 15 residues in the CDR3. The CDR3 coding sequence is TGCGCCAGCAGCAATCGGGACAGGCTGAACACTGAAGCTTTCTTT. Its translation: CASSNRDRLNTEAFF.

The chain carries TRBV15 and TRBJ1-5; perhaps TRBD1 as D (5 bases). The germline gives CDR1 LNHNV, CDR2 YYDKDF (reference sequence). The CDR3 sequence is 15 residues long. V lost 5 bases and J lost 7, with 18 bases in between. The CDR3 DNA sequence: TGTGCCACCAGCCTAACTGGGGCACCTTTACAGCCCCAGCATTTT. It yields the protein CATSLTGAPLQPQHF.

This clone was seen only once. The chain joins TRBV10-3 to TRBJ1-2; no definite D call. The V gene's germline CDR1 is ENHRY and CDR2 SYGVKD. The CDR3 runs 13 residues. V lost 11 bases and J lost 4, with 17 bases in between. CDR3 region: CALESRLGYGYTF. DNA of the CDR3: TGTGCCCTGGAGAGCAGGCTGGGCTATGGCTACACCTTC.

The genes are TRBV6-8 and TRBJ2-5; 9 bases line up with TRBD2. The CDR3 has 15 amino acids. V was clipped by 7 bases and J by 4 bases; unmatched bases: 10. The germline V gene encodes CDR1 MNHGY and CDR2 SAAAGT. CDR3 loop: CASTKVAGVGETQYF. CDR3 DNA: TGTGCCAGCACCAAAGTAGCGGGAGTAGGAGAGACCCAGTACTTC.

The chain combines TRBV28 with TRBJ1-4, with D perhaps matching TRBD1 (5 bases). The CDR3 has 16 residues. Germline V gives CDR1 MDHEN, CDR2 SYDVKM. V was cut by 1 base and J by 7 bases, with 16 bases left in between. The CDR3 is CASSLFGAPGVEKLFF. The CDR3 bases are TGTGCCAGCAGTTTATTCGGGGCCCCGGGGGTTGAAAAACTGTTTTTT.

The gene calls are TRBV4-3 and TRBJ1-1, with 7 bases that match TRBD1. CDR3 length equals 14 residues. Germline lookup yields CDR1 LGHNA and CDR2 YSLEER. The V gene end was trimmed by 2 bases and the J gene end by 5 bases; junction bases not matched to a gene: 5. As DNA, the CDR3 is TGCGCCAGCAGCCAACTGACAGGGATGACTGAAGCTTTCTTT. The encoded protein is CASSQLTGMTEAFF.